Presented here are 2 T cell receptor beta chains from one specimen sequenced in a study of shared clonotypes between healthy human individuals. The method was immunoSEQ multiplex PCR; TCRdb's version includes in-frame clones alone and lacks a portion of them. In the table there are roughly 2 million clones, more than 90% of which are singletons. Sequenced material: naive CD4+ T cells sorted from blood. Stated subset: CD45RA+ positively selected. These receptors were collected from a man aged 18 to 35 in good health.

The rearrangement joins TRBV29-1 to TRBJ1-2; D possibly corresponds to TRBD1 (5 bases). The CDR3 sequence is 12 residues long. The V and J ends lost 4 bases and 7 bases respectively, with 13 bases between them. Germline V lookup: CDR1 SQVTM, CDR2 ANQGSEA. The chain's CDR3 is CSVVEDGGGYTF. The CDR3, as DNA: TGCAGCGTTGTCGAGGACGGGGGTGGCTACACCTTC.

V usage is TRBV27 and J usage is TRBJ1-6; 10 nucleotides agree with TRBD1. J lost 9 bases, V lost 5 bases, and 4 bases had no gene match. The CDR3 covers 14 residues. The germline gives CDR1 MNHEY, CDR2 SMNVEV (reference sequence). The CDR3 loop is CASSGDRGGSPLHF. CDR3 nucleotides: TGTGCCAGCAGTGGGGACAGGGGTGGTTCACCCCTCCACTTT.